The entry below gives a single T cell receptor beta chain sequence along with its context. The target antigen is unknown. These data are taken from a study of T cells in narcolepsy. Study-level background: Donors had narcolepsy type 1 or type 2, or were healthy controls. General study points: In some patient and control memory CD4+ samples, autoreactive clones were absent. HCRT-specific and TRIB2-specific autoreactive clonotypes appeared among same-patient CSF and blood CD4+ clonotypes.

Germline CDR1 PRHDT, CDR2 FYEKMQ (reference sequence). The CDR3 is made up of 15 amino acids. The junction had 7 bases not matched to a gene; V was cut back by 5 bases and J by 2 bases. TCRdb keeps only in-frame clones here, not all; method: immunoSEQ multiplex PCR. The repertoire consists of tens of thousands of clones, with approximately 80% occurring once and the leading ten covering roughly 1.3%. The receptor's source is a human donor with narcolepsy. The sequenced material came from CD45RA- memory CD4+ T cells from PBMCs. This chain joins TRBV13 and TRBJ2-5; 8 nucleotides agree with TRBD2. The CDR3 region is CASSKRGRGQETQYF. Written as DNA, the CDR3 is TGTGCCAGCAGCAAGCGGGGGCGGGGACAAGAGACCCAGTACTTC. Together with reference TRBV13 and TRBJ2-5, the CDR3 gives the full variable domain: AAGVIQSPRHLIKEKRETATLKCYPIPRHDTVYWYQQGPGQDPQFLISFYEKMQSDKGSIPDRFSAQQFSDYHSELNMSSLELGDSALYFCASSKRGRGQETQYFGPGTRLLVL.